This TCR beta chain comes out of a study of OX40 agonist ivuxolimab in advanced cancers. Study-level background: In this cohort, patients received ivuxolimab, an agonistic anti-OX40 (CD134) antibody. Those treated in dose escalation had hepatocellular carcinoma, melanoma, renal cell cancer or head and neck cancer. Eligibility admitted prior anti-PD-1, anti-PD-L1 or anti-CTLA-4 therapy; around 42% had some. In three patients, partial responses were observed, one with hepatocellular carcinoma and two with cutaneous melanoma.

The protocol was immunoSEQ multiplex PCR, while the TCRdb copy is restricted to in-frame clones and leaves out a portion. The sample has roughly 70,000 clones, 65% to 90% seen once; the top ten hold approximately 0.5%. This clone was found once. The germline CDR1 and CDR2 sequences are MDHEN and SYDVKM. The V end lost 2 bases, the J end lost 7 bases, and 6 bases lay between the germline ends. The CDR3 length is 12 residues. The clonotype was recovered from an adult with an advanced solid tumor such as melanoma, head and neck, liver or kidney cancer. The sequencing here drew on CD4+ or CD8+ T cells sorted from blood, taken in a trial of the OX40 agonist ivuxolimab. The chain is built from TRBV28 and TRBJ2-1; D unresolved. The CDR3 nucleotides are TGTGCCAGCAGTTTAACCAGGAATGAGCAGTTCTTC. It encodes CASSLTRNEQFF.